Below, one T cell receptor (beta chain) is given with its context. The antigen it recognizes is unknown. No qualities accompany the bases; no much larger clone lies one base away. The source of the sample is a study of blood T cell repertoires in COVID-19 (dated by TCRdb to 2020 to 2022). Background on the whole study: Samples from collaborators originated in the United States, Italy and Spain and spanned both the acute and convalescent phases of COVID-19. The material from the prospective study consisted of cDNA or gDNA derived from T cells, B-cell-depleted T cells, or PBMCs. HLA class I and class II types, where available, came from metadata supplied by the sample provider rather than from assay-based typing. The dataset comprised deeply sampled blood TCRbeta repertoires from subjects exposed to, actively infected with, or recovered from COVID-19. Samples came from the ongoing ImmuneRACE study (first 160 participants) plus 1,254 subjects from 6 global collaborators. Nearly every sample came with metadata listing a de-identified subject ID, COVID-19 status, age in years and sex. A freely available public database, intended as a resource for researchers studying the immune response to SARS-CoV-2, is where the repertoires were released.

The immunoSEQ Assay, a bias-controlled multiplex PCR, was used to amplify TCRbeta CDR3 regions from genomic DNA. In the paper's pipeline: The number of nucleated cells in each sample was estimated from the amplification of reference gene primers within the assay. To quantify the absolute abundance of each unique TCRbeta CDR3 rearrangement, sequence reads were collapsed and filtered. For each sample, productive Simpson clonality was calculated as the square root of Simpson's diversity index across productive rearrangements. TCRdb obtained this table from immuneACCESS and retained in-frame rearrangements with V and J assigned. These tables miss some clones; where compared with another copy, unresolved V genes account for less than half of the shortfall, and the remainder is unexplained. That table gives V, J and clone size, and the DNA gave D and trimming. Recorded for this sample are roughly 410,000 clones; approximately 91% of them occurred a single time. The ten largest clones add up to roughly 1.4% of the sample.

What the work shows at the level of the full study, not this receptor alone: The amount of clinical and demographic metadata varied by source and participant and was provided uncurated.

In Seattle, one collaborating source enrolled patients while the infection was active and tracked those patients longitudinally over the course of disease. Collaborating institutions collected whole blood in K2EDTA tubes following their own protocols. For TCRbeta analysis, collaborator samples were shipped as frozen whole blood, as isolated PBMCs, or as DNA extracted from either sample type. The germline V gene (reference sequence) gives CDR1 as LNHDA and CDR2 as SQIVND. The CDR3 has 14 amino acids, counting the end cysteine and phenylalanine. The entry retains the CDR3 DNA only, 42 bases that are in frame from base 1. V lost 2 bases and J lost 13 bases; the stretch between them is 17 bases long.

The sequence was collected from a woman aged 40 to 50 with COVID-19, enrolled during active disease. Sequencing was performed on peripheral blood. The rearrangement joined TRBV19 to TRBJ1-4; D gene: possibly TRBD1, on 5 matching bases. The sequenced DNA is TGTGCCAGTAGTATAAAGGTCCAGGGCCAAGGACTGTTTTTT. This gives the protein CASSIKVQGQGLFF.